The 20 T cell receptor beta chains reported below all come from one sample, sequenced in a study of cytomegalovirus exposure and HLA in healthy donors. The primer mix had 60 Vbeta and 13 Jbeta primers. The table came from immunoSEQ multiplex PCR; TCRdb's copy has only in-frame clones and leaves some out. The data hold about 130,000 clones, with over 70% observed a single time. The sample was PBMCs. These receptors were taken from a man aged 30 to 45 in good health and CMV-seronegative.

The chain employs TRBV30 and TRBJ1-5, with a weak D call TRBD1 (5 bases). The germline gives CDR1 GTSNPN, CDR2 SVGIG (reference sequence). V lost 1 base, J lost 6 bases, and 16 bases lay in between. The length of the CDR3 is 15 residues. The CDR3 loop reads CAWSAGTVGIQPQHF. The CDR3 coding sequence is TGTGCCTGGAGTGCCGGGACTGTAGGGATTCAGCCCCAGCATTTT. The whole variable domain, filled in from reference TRBV30 and TRBJ1-5, reads SQTIHQWPATLVQPVGSPLSLECTVEGTSNPNLYWYRQAAGRGLQLLFYSVGIGQISSEVPQNLSASRPQDRQFILSSKKLLLSDSGFYLCAWSAGTVGIQPQHFGDGTRLSIL.

V usage is TRBV29-1 and J usage is TRBJ1-3, with a tentative D call TRBD1 (5 bases). V was pared by 6 bases and J by 1 base, with 10 bases between. CDR3 length: 13 amino acids. The germline gives CDR1 SQVTM, CDR2 ANQGSEA. The CDR3 spells CSVARDSGNTIYF. CDR3 sequence (DNA): TGCAGCGTGGCCAGGGATTCTGGAAACACCATATATTTT.

The chain uses TRBV5-1 and TRBJ2-7; D is unresolved. Trimming pared 2 bases from V and 0 bases from J, leaving 9 bases between. The length of the CDR3 is 14 residues. Germline loops: CDR1 SGHRS, CDR2 YFSETQ. The CDR3 is CASSFLGVSYEQYF. CDR3 DNA sequence: TGCGCCAGCAGCTTTCTCGGTGTCTCCTACGAGCAGTACTTC.

This rearrangement joins TRBV7-3 to TRBJ1-1, with D perhaps TRBD1 (5 bases). Deletions cut 5 bases from V and 2 bases from J, with 9 bases between. In germline, CDR1 is SGHTA, CDR2 FQGTGA. This CDR3 is built from 13 residues. The CDR3: CASSDSSNTEAFF. CDR3 in DNA: TGTGCCAGCAGCGACAGTTCCAACACTGAAGCTTTCTTT.

The CDR3 loop reads CASSRGLLGQGGQYF. In DNA, the CDR3 is TGTGCCAGCAGTAGGGGACTCCTCGGACAGGGCGGGCAGTATTTT. The J gene is TRBJ2-3, the V gene TRBV2; TRBD1 matches at 8 bases. The V gene's germline CDR1 is SNHLY and CDR2 FYNNEI. CDR3 length equals 15 residues. The ends lost 5 bases at V and 11 bases at J; junction bases unmatched: 15.

The rearrangement uses TRBV9 and TRBJ2-7; D perhaps matches TRBD1 (5 bases). The CDR3 sequence is 14 residues long. Germline V gene sequence: CDR1 SGDLS, CDR2 YYNGEE. V lost 2 bases and J lost 2, with 11 bases in between. DNA of the CDR3: TGTGCCAGCAGCGTCGGGTCAGGGCCCTACGAGCAGTACTTC. It specifies CASSVGSGPYEQYF.

J is TRBJ2-3 and V is TRBV7-3; 9 bases align to TRBD2. The junction had 6 bases not matched to a gene; V was cut back by 4 bases and J by 7 bases. The V gene's germline CDR1 is SGHTA and CDR2 FQGTGA. The CDR3 is 14 residues long. Written as DNA, the CDR3 is TGTGCCAGCAGCTCGGGACTAGCTGGAAATACGCAGTATTTT. Residues: CASSSGLAGNTQYF.

There are a few counts of this clone. The chain employs TRBV4-3 and TRBJ2-7, with 7 bases lining up with TRBD1. V was pared by 0 bases and J by 2 bases, with 1 base of the junction left unmatched. CDR1 and CDR2 from the germline V gene are LGHNA and YSLEER. The CDR3 runs 14 residues. CDR3 region: CASSQEQGTYEQYF. CDR3 nucleotides: TGCGCCAGCAGCCAAGAACAGGGGACCTACGAGCAGTACTTC.

This chain uses TRBV28 with TRBJ2-5, with TRBD1 matching 9 bases. Trimming removed 8 bases from V and 4 bases from J; junction bases left unmatched: 11. The CDR3 covers 15 residues. Germline V gives CDR1 MDHEN, CDR2 SYDVKM. CDR3 coding DNA: TGTGCCAGCGGATACAGGGGGCTTTTTCTAGAGACCCAGTACTTC. Translating gives CASGYRGLFLETQYF.

The gene calls are TRBV7-8 and TRBJ2-1; D is uncertain. Germline-derived CDR1 and CDR2 are SGHVS and FQNEAQ. This CDR3 contains 15 residues. Between the trimmed V and J ends, which lost 7 bases and 0 bases, there was a span of 13 bases. Here the CDR3 DNA reads TGTGCCAGCACCCGTGCGCCTAGCTCCTACAATGAGCAGTTCTTC. Translated: CASTRAPSSYNEQFF. Full variable domain (remainder filled in from reference TRBV7-8 and TRBJ2-1): GAGVSQSPRYKVAKRGQDVALRCDPISGHVSLFWYQQALGQGPEFLTYFQNEAQLDKSGLPSDRFFAERPEGSVSTLKIQRTQQEDSAVYLCASTRAPSSYNEQFFGPGTRLTVL.

The V and J genes are TRBV6-5 and TRBJ1-1; tentatively, D is TRBD1 (5 bases). V gave up 6 bases and J gave up 4 bases, with 18 bases separating them. The CDR3 length is 15 residues. Germline V gene lookup returns CDR1 MNHEY and CDR2 SVGAGI. CDR3 sequence reads: CASSYRGGAGTEAFF. For the CDR3, the DNA is TGTGCCAGCAGCTATCGGGGGGGAGCAGGCACTGAAGCTTTCTTT.

For this clone: Other DNA variants within this sample encode the same CDR3. The genes are TRBV9 and TRBJ1-4, with TRBD1 matching over 9 bases. Germline CDR1 is SGDLS and CDR2 is YYNGEE. The CDR3 is made up of 14 amino acids. V dropped 3 bases and J dropped 8; count of bases not matched to a gene: 5. The chain's CDR3 is CASSATGGGEKLFF. The DNA of the CDR3 is TGTGCCAGCAGCGCGACAGGGGGAGGGGAAAAACTGTTTTTT.

This clone was observed a few times. The gene calls are TRBV5-4 and TRBJ1-1; D remains ambiguous. CDR3 size: 13 residues. From germline, CDR1 is SGHNT and CDR2 YYREEE (reference sequence). V lost 2 bases to trimming and J lost 7 bases, with 12 bases between them. The CDR3 spells CASSFGSAGEAFF. The CDR3 nucleotides are TGTGCCAGCAGCTTCGGGTCGGCGGGTGAAGCTTTCTTT.

This clone is a singleton in its sample. The gene calls are TRBV4-2 and TRBJ2-1; 7 bases agree with TRBD2. CDR1 is LGHNA, CDR2 YNFKEQ, per germline. The CDR3 length is 16 residues. Trimming removed 3 bases from V and 3 bases from J; junction bases left unmatched: 8. This CDR3 reads CASSHPGSGGYNEQFF. DNA for the CDR3: TGTGCCAGCAGCCACCCCGGGTCGGGGGGCTACAATGAGCAGTTCTTC.

Here the CDR3 reads CAWSVPSAGMNTEAFF. Here the CDR3 DNA reads TGTGCCTGGAGTGTACCTTCGGCGGGAATGAACACTGAAGCTTTCTTT. The chain has TRBV30 and TRBJ1-1; no reliable D call. Deletions cut 0 bases from V and 0 bases from J, with 14 bases between. The CDR3 has 16 residues. From germline, CDR1 is GTSNPN and CDR2 SVGIG (reference sequence).

Of note for this clone: One end of the junction is discordant with germline, which a read error may explain. The chain is built from TRBV4-3 and TRBJ1-5; 8 bases are a match to TRBD1. Germline V CDR1 and CDR2: LGHNA, YSLEER. The CDR3 consists of 15 residues. The CDR3 DNA follows: TGCGCCAGCAGCCAAGATTTCGGACAGGGTCAGGCCCAGCATTTT. This codes for CASSQDFGQGQAQHF.

This chain links TRBV5-1 with TRBJ1-2; D ambiguous. Germline V CDR1 and CDR2: SGHRS, YFSETQ. Trimming left V 7 bases short and J 6 bases short, with 22 bases between. The CDR3 has 15 amino acids. The CDR3 protein is CASSVRPGKENGYTF. The DNA of the CDR3 is TGCGCCAGCTCCGTGCGGCCCGGGAAGGAGAATGGCTACACCTTC.

This chain connects TRBV30 to TRBJ1-2, with TRBD1 matching 8 bases. The V segment lost 4 bases and the J segment 7 bases; nucleotides outside the gene matches: 11. Germline lookup yields CDR1 GTSNPN and CDR2 SVGIG (reference sequence). The length of the CDR3 is 14 residues. The CDR3 DNA reads as TGTGCCTGGACCATTCAGGGGGCGCACAGTGGCTACACCTTC. This codes for CAWTIQGAHSGYTF. The whole variable domain, filled in from reference TRBV30 and TRBJ1-2, reads SQTIHQWPATLVQPVGSPLSLECTVEGTSNPNLYWYRQAAGRGLQLLFYSVGIGQISSEVPQNLSASRPQDRQFILSSKKLLLSDSGFYLCAWTIQGAHSGYTFGSGTRLTVV.

The V gene is TRBV7-9, the J gene TRBJ1-1; 9 nucleotides match TRBD1. V shed 4 bases and J 5 bases; nucleotides not matched to a gene: 5. CDR1 and CDR2 (germline): SEHNR, FQNEAQ (reference sequence). This CDR3 has 14 amino acids. As DNA, the CDR3 is TGTGCCAGCAGCTCAACAGGGGGCGGAACTGAAGCTTTCTTT. Translation: CASSSTGGGTEAFF.

The chain combines TRBV7-3 with TRBJ2-1; 7 bases fit TRBD2. Germline CDR1 reads SGHTA; CDR2 reads FQGTGA. The junction had 10 bases not matched to a gene; V was cut back by 5 bases and J by 3 bases. CDR3 size: 16 residues. The CDR3 reads CASSPRSTSLYNEQFF. The CDR3 DNA follows: TGTGCCAGCAGCCCTAGATCGACTAGCCTCTACAATGAGCAGTTCTTC.